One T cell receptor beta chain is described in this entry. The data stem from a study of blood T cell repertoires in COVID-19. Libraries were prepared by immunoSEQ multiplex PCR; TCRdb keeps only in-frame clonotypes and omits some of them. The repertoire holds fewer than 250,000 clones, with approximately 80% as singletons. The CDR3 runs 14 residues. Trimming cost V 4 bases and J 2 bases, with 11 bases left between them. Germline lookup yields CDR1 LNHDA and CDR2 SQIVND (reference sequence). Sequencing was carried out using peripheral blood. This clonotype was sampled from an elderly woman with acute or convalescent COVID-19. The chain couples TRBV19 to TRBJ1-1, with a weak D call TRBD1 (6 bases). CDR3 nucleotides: TGTGCCAGTAGTACCGGACAGTATAACACTGAAGCTTTCTTT. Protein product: CASSTGQYNTEAFF.